This TCR beta chain was obtained from a study of STAT3 mutations in large granular lymphocyte leukemia. Whole-study context: More than half of T-LGLL patients received immunosuppressive therapy. Findings of the study overall: In some patients, a small highly pathogenic clone possibly went undetected. Every T-cell large granular lymphocyte leukemia patient had at least one immunodominant TCR beta clonotype. Clonal expansion was inferred from other time points because no sample existed at each clone's first appearance.

The CDR3 spans 17 residues. The ends were cut back, 2 bases at V and 0 bases at J, with 17 bases in the middle. Germline V gene sequence: CDR1 SQVTM, CDR2 ANQGSEA. In the case of this clone: Antigen specificity is unknown.

Repertoires were generated with immunoSEQ multiplex PCR, while TCRdb's copy carries only in-frame clones and drops some. This table holds about 3,200 clones, around 68% found once. This receptor was taken from a woman aged 40 to 50 with T-cell large granular lymphocyte leukemia. Some clones in this sample may be carry-over from other donors' samples. The rearrangement links TRBV29-1 to TRBJ2-1; D is unresolved. The sample consisted of peripheral blood mononuclear cells. CDR3 coding DNA: TGCAGCGTTGAATCGGCGAGACCCGTTAGCTCCTACAATGAGCAGTTCTTC. It specifies CSVESARPVSSYNEQFF.